This entry is about one T cell receptor (beta chain). The sample is drawn from a study of CD8 T cells in Susac syndrome. From germline, CDR1 is KGHSH and CDR2 LQKENI. V was clipped by 7 bases and J by 0 bases, with 7 bases between them. The CDR3 is made up of 13 amino acids. The authors reverse transcribed roughly 0.5 to 1 ug RNA with random hexamers. Multiplex immunoSEQ PCR targeted 54 Vbeta and 13 Jbeta TCR beta segments. Via MiXCR, TCRdb re-called the immunoSEQ multiplex PCR reads, giving one row per CDR3 protein. The table has under 300,000 distinct CDR3 sequences, 90% to 96% seen once. The J gene is TRBJ1-5, the V gene TRBV18; no firm D call. This clonotype originated in a human donor with Susac syndrome. Sequenced sample: CD4+ T cells from PBMCs. The CDR3 region has the DNA TGTGCCAGCTGGGGAGATAGCAATCAGCCCCAGCATTTT. Protein sequence: CASWGDSNQPQHF.